The clone carrying this T cell receptor (beta chain) is a singleton in its sample. The data were taken from a study of blood T cell repertoires in COVID-19. On the study more broadly: COVID-19 samples from acute and convalescent phases originated in the United States, Italy and Spain. The analysed material was cDNA or gDNA that came from T cells, B-cell-depleted T cells, or PBMCs.

This CDR3 spans 16 amino acids. The trim removed 1 base at V and 4 bases at J, leaving 7 bases unmatched. Germline-derived CDR1 and CDR2 are SGHVS and FNYEAQ. Per the study methods: Reference gene primers were amplified, and this amplification served to estimate nucleated cell counts. Data came from immunoSEQ multiplex PCR; TCRdb stores just in-frame clones and leaves some out. Clone size and V and J calls were adopted from that table, with D and trimming inferred from the DNA. The sample has hundreds of thousands of clones; 65% to 90% are singletons. The clonotype comes from a human donor in a cohort sampled during active COVID-19. Sequencing used peripheral blood. V usage is TRBV7-6 and J usage is TRBJ2-1, with 7 bases matching TRBD2. The CDR3 region is CASSLDPSGQYNEQFF. CDR3 DNA: TGTGCCAGCAGCTTAGATCCTAGCGGCCAGTACAATGAGCAGTTCTTC.